This T cell receptor beta chain appears in the sequencing data of a study of blood T cell repertoires in COVID-19. Study-level background: The origin of the acute and convalescent COVID-19 samples was the United States, Italy and Spain.

This CDR3 comprises 15 residues. Germline V gives CDR1 SNHLY, CDR2 FYNNEI. Trimming cost V 1 base and J 7 bases, with 16 bases left between them. Measured with immunoSEQ multiplex PCR; TCRdb has only the in-frame clones, and not every one. Of 250,000 to 300,000 clones in the sample, approximately 77% were seen once. The clonotype originates from a woman younger than 35 with acute or convalescent COVID-19. Sequencing input: peripheral blood. The chain is built from TRBV2 and TRBJ2-5; TRBD2 might be the D (6 bases). The CDR3 bases are TGTGCCAGCAGTGAAGACGTGGACTACGTGCCGACCCAGTACTTC. Amino acids: CASSEDVDYVPTQYF.